This T cell receptor beta chain is drawn from a study of blood T cell repertoires in COVID-19. As for the study in general: Nucleic acid was either cDNA or gDNA, and it came from T cells, B-cell-depleted T cells, or PBMCs.

In the authors' methods: Cell counts per sample came from amplifying reference gene primers. Using immunoSEQ multiplex PCR, the repertoire was profiled, and TCRdb retains in-frame clones only, with some absent. The D gene and trimming were derived from the DNA, and the V and J assignments and clone size from that table. The sample includes 250,000 to 350,000 clones, around nine tenths of them seen just once. CDR1 and CDR2 (germline): LNHDA, SQIVND (reference sequence). This CDR3 has 15 amino acids. V trimming: 4 bases; J trimming: 3 bases; junction bases outside the gene matches: 4. The gene calls are TRBV19 and TRBJ2-3; 10 bases fit TRBD2. Specimen: peripheral blood. This receptor was identified in a woman aged 60-70 years with acute or convalescent COVID-19. The DNA for the CDR3 is TGTGCCAGTAGTACACTAGCGGGGATAACAGATACGCAGTATTTT. The encoded protein is CASSTLAGITDTQYF.